The present entry profiles one T cell receptor (beta chain) with its context. Its antigen is currently unknown. This sample is drawn from a study of T-cell memory formation after mild COVID-19. TCRdb passed the 5' RACE reads through MiXCR, listing each CDR3 protein once. The sample includes hundreds of thousands of distinct CDR3 sequences, around 20% of them seen just once. Findings and caveats of the study: Day 37-peaking second-wave clones had unconfirmed SARS-CoV-2 specificity. For contracting clones, CD4+ ones sat mainly in CM and EM, CD8+ in EMRA. Clones that contracted from day 15 to 85 had balanced CD4/CD8; later expanders were CD4+ biased.

Germline V gene data show CDR1 as MNHEY and CDR2 as SVGAGI. This CDR3 contains 14 residues. V lost 5 bases, J lost 6 bases, and 14 bases lay in between. This chain uses TRBV6-5 with TRBJ2-1; the D is unclear. The material sequenced was PBMCs or a T cell subset sorted from them (not recorded which). The receptor comes from an adult woman who had mild COVID-19 (a few samples of this study predate the infection). Cell type and time point are not known. CDR3 DNA: TGTGCCAGCAGTCCCTCACTCCGTCTCAATGAGCAGTTCTTC. Amino acid sequence: CASSPSLRLNEQFF.